This TCR beta chain is drawn from a study of blood T cell repertoires in COVID-19. Overall study context: T cells, B-cell-depleted T cells, or PBMCs supplied cDNA or gDNA.

This CDR3 spans 17 amino acids. V lost 7 bases, J lost 0 bases, and 19 bases lay in between. CDR1 is MNHEY, CDR2 SMNVEV, per germline (reference sequence). As originally analysed: Amplification from reference gene primers served as the basis for estimated nucleated cell counts. Sequenced by immunoSEQ multiplex PCR; TCRdb stores in-frame clones only, minus some. V and J calls and clone size are those listed in that table; D and trimming were worked out from the DNA. The sample carries more than 110,000 clones, under 85% recorded once. This clone was detected once. V is TRBV27 and J is TRBJ2-1, with D possibly being TRBD2 (6 bases). This TCR was sampled from a human donor in a cohort sampled during active COVID-19. Source material: peripheral blood. The CDR3 loop is CASNLRGGLISYNEQFF. CDR3 in DNA: TGTGCCAGCAATCTTCGAGGAGGGCTTATCTCCTACAATGAGCAGTTCTTC.